A single T cell receptor beta chain is shown here with its context. Its antigen is unknown. No per-base quality is available; no much larger clone lies one base away. Genomic DNA was isolated from the sorted cells so that the TCRbeta CDR3 region could be sequenced. TCRbeta CDR3 regions were sequenced using the immunoSEQ Assay. The source is immuneACCESS, and TCRdb retained only in-frame sequences with V and J called. Part of the clones is not carried over; for the studies checked, unresolved V genes explain less than half of this, and the remainder is unexplained. The table for this sample lists 90,000 to 120,000 clones; less than 95% of them were counted only once. The ten largest account for approximately 1.2% of the sample. The trial excluded patients who had a history of autoimmune disease or were on systemic immunosuppression. Peripheral blood for TCR sequencing was collected from all dose cohorts at baseline, on cycle 4 day 1, and on cycle 7 day 1. Samples were obtained from an open-label, multicenter, first-in-human phase I dose-escalation trial of ivuxolimab. The trial enrolled adults with locally advanced or metastatic head and neck squamous cell, hepatocellular, melanoma or renal cell carcinoma. Before TCR sequencing, CD4+ and CD8+ T cells were separately sorted from peripheral blood.

The sample comes from a study of OX40 agonist ivuxolimab in advanced cancers. Describing the broader study: Ivuxolimab was a fully human IgG2 agonistic monoclonal antibody targeting the costimulatory receptor OX40 (CD134). Three dose-escalation patients achieved partial responses, one with hepatocellular carcinoma and two with cutaneous melanoma. The dose-escalation cohort was about 87% male with a mean age of approximately 60 years, ranging from about 20 to 80. Of the approximately 50 patients in dose escalation, about 20 had hepatocellular carcinoma, around 15 had melanoma, 9 had renal cell carcinoma and 9 had head and neck cancer. The paper covers the monotherapy dose-escalation part of the phase I ivuxolimab trial, which included N of about 50 patients. Intravenous ivuxolimab was administered to patients every 2 weeks at six dose levels: 0.01, 0.1, 0.3, 1.5, 3 and 10 mg/kg. Peripheral TCRbeta sequencing was intended to test whether TCR sequence diversity was altered and clonal T-cell expansion was caused by ivuxolimab. Patients were allowed to have had prior anti-PD-1, anti-PD-L1 or anti-CTLA-4 therapy, and roughly two fifths of the dose-escalation patients had been treated with checkpoint inhibitors. Broad study findings and their caveats: At doses from 0.1 to 3.0 mg/kg, clonal expansion was seen in both CD4+ and CD8+ blood T cells between baseline and week 6. On average, CD8+ T cells showed more expanded clones than CD4+ T cells after ivuxolimab. Which antigens the clonally expanded peripheral T cells were specific for was not determined. Partial responders in the 0.1-3.0 mg/kg groups had among the lowest normalized peripheral clonal expansion, especially among CD8+ T cells. Low levels of normalized T-cell clonal expansion were also seen in some patients who did not respond.

From the cysteine through the phenylalanine, the CDR3 covers 14 amino acids. Of the read, only the CDR3 DNA is kept; its 42 bases are in frame from base 1. The junction shows trimming of 5 bases on V and 1 base on J, and the gene matches do not reach 4 bases of it. CDR1 and CDR2 are read off the germline V gene as SGHTA and FQGNSA. The source material was CD4+ or CD8+ T cells sorted from blood, sampled in a trial of the OX40 agonist ivuxolimab. The rearrangement joined TRBV7-2 to TRBJ1-1; TRBD1 matches 7 bases in the middle. This receptor was obtained from an adult with an advanced solid tumor such as melanoma, head and neck, liver or kidney cancer. This receptor carries the CDR3 CASSPWTGNTEAFF. The DNA sequence is TGTGCCAGCAGCCCATGGACAGGGAACACTGAAGCTTTCTTT.